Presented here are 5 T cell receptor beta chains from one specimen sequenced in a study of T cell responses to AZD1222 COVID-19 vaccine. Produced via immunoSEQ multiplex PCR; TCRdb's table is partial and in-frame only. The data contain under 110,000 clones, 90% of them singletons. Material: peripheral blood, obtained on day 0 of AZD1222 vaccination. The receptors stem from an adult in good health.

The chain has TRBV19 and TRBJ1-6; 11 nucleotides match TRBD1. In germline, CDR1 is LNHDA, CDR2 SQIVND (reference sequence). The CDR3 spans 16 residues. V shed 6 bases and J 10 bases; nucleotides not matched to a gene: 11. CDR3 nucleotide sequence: TGTGCCAGTAGCCGAGCTTTTGGACAGGGGGCATCACCCCTCCACTTT. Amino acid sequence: CASSRAFGQGASPLHF.

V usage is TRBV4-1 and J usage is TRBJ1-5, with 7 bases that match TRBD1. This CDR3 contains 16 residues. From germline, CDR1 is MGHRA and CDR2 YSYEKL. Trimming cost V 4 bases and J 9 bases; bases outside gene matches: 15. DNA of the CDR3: TGCGCCAGCAGCCGAAGTGGGAGTCAGGGGGTATTGCCCCAGCATTTT. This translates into CASSRSGSQGVLPQHF.

DNA of the CDR3: TGTGCCAGCAGTTTAGGGGTTCGGACTGAAGCTTTCTTT. It translates to CASSLGVRTEAFF. The rearrangement uses TRBV12-3 or TRBV12-4 and TRBJ1-1; D not resolved. The V end was cut by 1 base, the J end by 5 bases, with 8 bases between. The CDR3 length is 13 residues.

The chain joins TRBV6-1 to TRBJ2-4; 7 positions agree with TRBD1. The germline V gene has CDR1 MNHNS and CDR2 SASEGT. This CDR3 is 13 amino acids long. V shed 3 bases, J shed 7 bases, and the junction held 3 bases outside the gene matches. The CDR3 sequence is CASSEVQGNIQYF. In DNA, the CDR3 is TGTGCCAGCAGTGAGGTACAGGGGAACATTCAGTACTTC.

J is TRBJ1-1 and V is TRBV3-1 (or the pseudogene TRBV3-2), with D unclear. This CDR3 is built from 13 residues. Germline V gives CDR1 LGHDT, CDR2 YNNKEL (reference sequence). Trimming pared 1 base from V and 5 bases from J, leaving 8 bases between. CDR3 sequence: CASSQGQWTEAFF. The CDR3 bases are TGTGCCAGCAGCCAAGGTCAGTGGACTGAAGCTTTCTTT.